The present TCR beta chain was sequenced within a study of cytomegalovirus exposure and HLA in healthy donors. Across the study: Early release data held tens of millions of unique TCRs from HLA-typed donors.

A word on this clone: As yet, its antigen is unknown.

In the PCR, 60 Vbeta and 13 Jbeta primers were used. Here immunoSEQ multiplex PCR was the method, and the copy in TCRdb shows in-frame clones only, minus some. The data show 150,000 or so clones, with around 74% seen just once and about 2.8% held by the top ten. Study-wide points: Most likely, a cluster of highly shared sequence variants arose as a sequencing artifact. Reportedly, diagnosis of cytomegalovirus status by the classifier showed high specificity and sensitivity. Presence/absence analyses assumed roughly uniform sequencing depth across donors, which may not hold.

Sequenced: PBMCs. This receptor was taken from a man younger than 30 in good health and CMV-seronegative.

The CDR3 bases are TGTGCCAGCAGCTTAGCCGGGACAGGGGATGGCTACACCTTC. Translation: CASSLAGTGDGYTF. The J gene is TRBJ1-2, the V gene TRBV7-9; 10 bases fit TRBD1. The CDR3 is 14 residues long. The V segment lost 0 bases and the J segment 6 bases; nucleotides outside the gene matches: 1. Germline loops: CDR1 SEHNR, CDR2 FQNEAQ (reference sequence).